This T cell receptor beta chain was sequenced in a study of PD-1 blockade in mismatch repair-deficient tumors. Germline lookup yields CDR1 DFQATT and CDR2 SNEGSKA (reference sequence). Trimming removed 5 bases from V and 7 bases from J, with 9 bases in between. This CDR3 comprises 11 residues. The table came from immunoSEQ multiplex PCR; TCRdb's copy has only in-frame clones and leaves some out. The repertoire includes some 84,000 clones, approximately 81% of them detected once, and more than 2.5% sits in the top ten. The chain uses TRBV20-1 and TRBJ2-1; D is unresolved. The sequenced sample was peripheral blood, obtained 12 weeks after starting pembrolizumab. This receptor was obtained from an adult with mismatch repair-deficient cancer. This chain's CDR3 is CSAQGLNEQFF. The CDR3 region has the DNA TGCAGTGCTCAAGGGTTAAATGAGCAGTTCTTC.